This T cell receptor (beta chain) appears in the sequencing data of a study of lymphopenia after photon versus proton radiotherapy. The CDR3 sequence is 17 residues long. The junction had 10 bases not matched to a gene; V was cut back by 4 bases and J by 1 base. The germline V gene encodes CDR1 MGHRA and CDR2 YSYEKL. The method was immunoSEQ multiplex PCR; TCRdb's version includes in-frame clones alone and lacks a portion of them. The table records around 50,000 clones, 70% to 85% of them present only once. The specimen was peripheral blood, collected from a patient treated with proton-based radiotherapy. The sequence was obtained from a man in his sixties with pancreatic cancer. The V call is TRBV4-1, the J call TRBJ1-3; the match to TRBD1 covers 7 bases. Here the CDR3 DNA reads TGCGCCAGCAGCCCTCCAGAAAGGGGGCGTTCTGGAAACACCATATATTTT. Encoded protein: CASSPPERGRSGNTIYF.